What follows are 23 T cell receptor beta chains derived from one specimen sequenced in a study of cytomegalovirus exposure and HLA in healthy donors (TCRdb year 2017). The library was generated by the immunoSEQ multiplex PCR assay. As stored in TCRdb, this immuneACCESS dataset retains in-frame rearrangements with V and J assigned. A fraction of the clones does not appear; measured against another copy, unresolved V genes explain less than half of the discrepancy, and the remainder lacks a known reason. Present in this sample are about 260,000 clones, roughly 88% of which were seen just once. Of the sample, around 3.1% falls within the top ten clones. Sequenced input: PBMCs. These receptors were collected from a woman aged 30 to 39 in good health and CMV-seronegative.

V is TRBV7-9 and J is TRBJ2-2, with 8 bases lining up with TRBD1. The CDR3 consists of 14 residues. The V gene's germline CDR1 is SEHNR and CDR2 FQNEAQ (reference sequence). With V trimmed by 5 bases and J by 4 bases, 3 bases remained unmatched. This CDR3 reads CASSRTGPTGELFF. CDR3 coding DNA: TGTGCCAGCAGCCGGACAGGGCCCACCGGGGAGCTGTTTTTT.

V usage is TRBV25-1 and J usage is TRBJ1-1, with D tentatively TRBD1 (5 bases). The CDR3 extends over 14 amino acids. V lost 6 bases to trimming and J lost 4 bases, with 15 bases between them. CDR1 is MGHDK and CDR2 is SYGVNS in the germline V gene. The CDR3 DNA reads as TGTGCCAGCAGCTATTGGGGCAATGGCACTGAAGCTTTCTTT. Encoded protein: CASSYWGNGTEAFF.

The V gene is TRBV6-1, the J gene TRBJ2-7; D is undetermined. V was pared by 4 bases and J by 6 bases, with 16 bases between. Germline V gene sequence: CDR1 MNHNS, CDR2 SASEGT. The CDR3 is 14 amino acids. The DNA of the CDR3 is TGTGCCAGCAGTGGAAGGGTTTTCCAGTCCGAGCAGTACTTC. This encodes CASSGRVFQSEQYF.

This rearrangement joins TRBV29-1 to TRBJ2-7, with 10 bases matching TRBD1. The CDR3 covers 15 residues. J was trimmed by 2 bases and V by 3 bases; bases with no gene match: 7. Germline CDR1 SQVTM, CDR2 ANQGSEA. CDR3: CSVEGDRGDPYEQYF. CDR3 nucleotide sequence: TGCAGCGTTGAGGGGGACAGGGGAGACCCCTACGAGCAGTACTTC.

This chain uses TRBV18 with TRBJ1-1; TRBD1 matches at 7 bases. Germline CDR1 is KGHSH and CDR2 is LQKENI. The CDR3 has 14 amino acids. Trimming cost V 3 bases and J 4 bases; bases outside gene matches: 5. The DNA for the CDR3 is TGTGCCAGCTCACCGACAGGGAGCGTCACTGAAGCTTTCTTT. Protein product: CASSPTGSVTEAFF.

V and J are TRBV5-1 and TRBJ1-4, with D hard to call. The V gene's germline CDR1 is SGHRS and CDR2 YFSETQ. V gave up 1 base and J gave up 0 bases, with 7 bases separating them. The CDR3 length is 15 residues. CDR3 sequence (DNA): TGCGCCAGCAGCTTGCTCGGGGCAACTAATGAAAAACTGTTTTTT. It is translated as CASSLLGATNEKLFF.

This chain links TRBV30 with TRBJ2-7; either TRBD1 or TRBD2 may fit D (5 bases each). Looked up from germline, CDR1 is GTSNPN and CDR2 is SVGIG (reference sequence). V lost 2 bases to trimming and J lost 2 bases, with 13 bases between them. The CDR3 is made up of 14 amino acids. DNA of the CDR3: TGTGCCTGGAGTCCGGGACGGTGGCCCTACGAGCAGTACTTC. Translated, it gives CAWSPGRWPYEQYF.

The rearrangement links TRBV4-1 to TRBJ1-4, with 10 bases aligning to TRBD1. The trim removed 2 bases at V and 11 bases at J, leaving 14 bases unmatched. Germline V gene lookup returns CDR1 MGHRA and CDR2 YSYEKL. This CDR3 region has 17 residues. The CDR3 here is CASSQKFAGTGAEKLFF. For the CDR3, the DNA is TGCGCCAGCAGCCAAAAATTCGCCGGGACAGGGGCCGAGAAACTGTTTTTT.

This clone was detected once. V is TRBV5-6 and J is TRBJ2-7, with TRBD1 identical over 9 bases. With 4 bases clipped from V and 4 bases from J, the junction kept 6 bases outside the gene matches. The CDR3 sequence is 14 residues long. CDR1 and CDR2 from the germline V gene are SGHDT and YYEEEE. The CDR3 nucleotides are TGTGCCAGCAGCCAAACAGGGGGCGTGTACGAGCAGTACTTC. Amino acid sequence: CASSQTGGVYEQYF.

The rearrangement joins TRBV18 to TRBJ2-1, with a possible D match to TRBD2 (6 bases). The CDR3 extends over 14 amino acids. Trimming left V 0 bases short and J 5 bases short, with 8 bases between. CDR1 is KGHSH, CDR2 LQKENI, per germline. The CDR3 DNA is TGTGCCAGCTCACCACCATCTAGCGACAATGAGCAGTTCTTC. It codes for CASSPPSSDNEQFF.

The J gene is TRBJ2-5, the V gene TRBV27; D remains unclear. Trimming pared 5 bases from V and 0 bases from J, leaving 10 bases between. The CDR3 has 14 amino acids. Germline CDR1 is MNHEY and CDR2 is SMNVEV (reference sequence). CDR3 DNA sequence: TGTGCCAGCAGTCCCGTACGGTACCAAGAGACCCAGTACTTC. Encoded protein: CASSPVRYQETQYF.

This clone appeared once. The chain links TRBV28 to TRBJ2-6; D tentatively reads TRBD1 or TRBD2 (5 bases each). V was cut by 3 bases and J by 2 bases, with 17 bases left in between. Per the germline V gene, CDR1 is MDHEN and CDR2 is SYDVKM. The CDR3 has 18 residues. Written as DNA, the CDR3 is TGTGCCAGCAGTTTTTTTAGAGGGGATAGGGCTGGGGCCAACGTCCTGACTTTC. This translates into CASSFFRGDRAGANVLTF.

The V and J genes are TRBV4-2 and TRBJ2-7; TRBD1 matches at 7 bases. Germline lookup yields CDR1 LGHNA and CDR2 YNFKEQ. The V and J ends lost 0 bases and 2 bases, in that order; junction bases with no gene match: 10. CDR3 length equals 17 residues. For the CDR3, the DNA is TGTGCCAGCAGCCAAGACCGGGACAGCCACCTTCCCTACGAGCAGTACTTC. Protein sequence: CASSQDRDSHLPYEQYF.

The chain couples TRBV30 to TRBJ2-4; no firm D call. The germline CDR1 and CDR2 sequences are GTSNPN and SVGIG (reference sequence). The CDR3 extends over 14 amino acids. V was trimmed by 0 bases and J by 1 base, leaving 7 bases between them. CDR3 sequence (DNA): TGTGCCTGGAGTGTAATGCCGGCCAAAAACATTCAGTACTTC. Its protein is CAWSVMPAKNIQYF.

The chain joins TRBV29-1 to TRBJ2-3; D may be TRBD1 (6 bases). V was trimmed by 7 bases and J by 2 bases, leaving 22 bases between them. Germline V lookup: CDR1 SQVTM, CDR2 ANQGSEA. CDR3 length equals 16 residues. The CDR3 protein is CSGRSPGQDLTDTQYF. In DNA, the CDR3 is TGCAGCGGCAGATCTCCGGGACAAGATCTCACAGATACGCAGTATTTT.

This chain joins TRBV7-2 and TRBJ2-7; weak D call: TRBD2 (6 bases). The CDR3 contains 17 residues. Germline CDR1 SGHTA, CDR2 FQGNSA. V lost 4 bases and J 5 bases, leaving 24 bases between the germline ends. This CDR3 is CASSSTSWAGTPNEQYF. The CDR3 DNA reads as TGTGCCAGCAGCTCGACGAGTTGGGCGGGAACGCCCAACGAGCAGTACTTC.

This sequence joins TRBV25-1 and TRBJ1-5; D gene unclear. The germline gives CDR1 MGHDK, CDR2 SYGVNS. V was clipped by 4 bases and J by 1 base, with 5 bases between them. CDR3 length equals 13 residues. CDR3 DNA sequence: TGTGCCAGCAGTGTGGACAGCAATCAGCCCCAGCATTTT. It translates to CASSVDSNQPQHF.

This chain links TRBV27 with TRBJ2-3; no definite D call. The germline gives CDR1 MNHEY, CDR2 SMNVEV (reference sequence). The CDR3 is 14 residues long. The ends were cut back, 8 bases at V and 5 bases at J, with 17 bases in the middle. CDR3 DNA sequence: TGTGCCAGCGGCCGGGCAGGCGCACGAGATACGCAGTATTTT. Protein: CASGRAGARDTQYF.

The chain recombines TRBV7-2 with TRBJ1-2, with D possibly matching TRBD1 (6 bases). This CDR3 region has 14 residues. V was trimmed by 1 base and J by 3 bases, leaving 9 bases between them. CDR1 is SGHTA and CDR2 is FQGNSA in the germline V gene. CDR3 nucleotide sequence: TGTGCCAGCAGCTTAGGGACAGCATACTATGGCTACACCTTC. This translates into CASSLGTAYYGYTF.

The chain combines TRBV27 with TRBJ1-4, with TRBD1 matching 8 bases. The CDR3 is 15 amino acids. The germline gives CDR1 MNHEY, CDR2 SMNVEV (reference sequence). The J segment lost 3 bases and the V segment lost 6 bases, leaving 6 bases of the junction unmatched. CDR3 region: CASSSDRGPNEKLFF. The CDR3 DNA reads as TGTGCCAGCAGCTCCGACAGGGGCCCTAATGAAAAACTGTTTTTT. Full variable domain (outside the CDR3, taken from reference TRBV27 and TRBJ1-4): EAQVTQNPRYLITVTGKKLTVTCSQNMNHEYMSWYRQDPGLGLRQIYYSMNVEVTDKGDVPEGYKVSRKEKRNFPLILESPSPNQTSLYFCASSSDRGPNEKLFFGSGTQLSVL.

The rearrangement joins TRBV6-6 to TRBJ1-3; D is unclear. The V gene's germline CDR1 is MNHNY and CDR2 SVGAGI (reference sequence). CDR3 length: 15 amino acids. The V end was cut by 0 bases, the J end by 0 bases, with 6 bases between. DNA for the CDR3: TGTGCCAGCAGTTACTCCGCGGGCTCTGGAAACACCATATATTTT. It specifies CASSYSAGSGNTIYF.

This CDR3 reads CASSSYRQGGKETQYF. For the CDR3, the DNA is TGTGCCAGCAGTTCCTATCGACAGGGAGGAAAAGAGACCCAGTACTTC. This chain joins TRBV28 and TRBJ2-5, with a weak D call TRBD1 (7 bases). CDR3 length equals 16 residues. Trimming cost V 4 bases and J 3 bases, with 18 bases left between them. CDR1 and CDR2 (germline): MDHEN, SYDVKM.

The gene calls are TRBV30 and TRBJ1-4; D unresolved. This CDR3 is built from 14 residues. CDR1 is GTSNPN, CDR2 SVGIG, per germline (reference sequence). Trimming removed 2 bases from V and 4 bases from J, with 11 bases in between. The CDR3: CAWSKDGDNEKLFF. In DNA, the CDR3 is TGTGCCTGGAGTAAGGACGGTGATAATGAAAAACTGTTTTTT.